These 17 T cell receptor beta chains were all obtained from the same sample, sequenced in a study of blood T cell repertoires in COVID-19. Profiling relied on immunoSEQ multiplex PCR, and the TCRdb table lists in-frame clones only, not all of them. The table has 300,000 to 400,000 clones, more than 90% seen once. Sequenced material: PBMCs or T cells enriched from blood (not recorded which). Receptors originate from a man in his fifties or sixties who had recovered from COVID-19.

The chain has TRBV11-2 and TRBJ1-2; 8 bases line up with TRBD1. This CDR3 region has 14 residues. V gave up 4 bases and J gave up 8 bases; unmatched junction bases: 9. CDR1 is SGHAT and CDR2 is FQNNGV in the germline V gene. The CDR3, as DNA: TGTGCCAGCAGCTACGGGACAGGACTGAGAGGCTACACCTTC. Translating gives CASSYGTGLRGYTF.

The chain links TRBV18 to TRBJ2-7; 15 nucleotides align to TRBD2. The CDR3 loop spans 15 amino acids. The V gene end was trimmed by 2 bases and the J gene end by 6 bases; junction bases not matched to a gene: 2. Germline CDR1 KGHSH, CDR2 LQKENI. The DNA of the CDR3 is TGTGCCAGCTCACCATCGGGACTAGCGGGAGGCGAGCAGTACTTC. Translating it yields CASSPSGLAGGEQYF.

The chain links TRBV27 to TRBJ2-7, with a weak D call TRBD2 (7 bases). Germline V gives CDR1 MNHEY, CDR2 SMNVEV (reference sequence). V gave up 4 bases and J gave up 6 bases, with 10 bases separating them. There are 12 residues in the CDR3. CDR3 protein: CASSWGGGEQYF. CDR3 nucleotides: TGTGCCAGCAGTTGGGGGGGCGGCGAGCAGTACTTC.

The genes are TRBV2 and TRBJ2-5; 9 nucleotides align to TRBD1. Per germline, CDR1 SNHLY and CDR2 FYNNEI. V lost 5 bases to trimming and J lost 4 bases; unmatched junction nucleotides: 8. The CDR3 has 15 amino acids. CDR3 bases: TGTGCCAGCAGTTCTACCGGGACAGGGAGAGAGACCCAGTACTTC. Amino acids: CASSSTGTGRETQYF.

The CDR3 DNA reads TGCAGTGCGATCAGGGGCACTGAAGCTTTCTTT. Encoded protein: CSAIRGTEAFF. The V call is TRBV20-1, the J call TRBJ1-1, with TRBD1 as a possible D gene (6 bases). Trimming pared 6 bases from V and 4 bases from J, leaving 9 bases between. CDR3 length: 11 residues. From germline, CDR1 is DFQATT and CDR2 SNEGSKA (reference sequence).

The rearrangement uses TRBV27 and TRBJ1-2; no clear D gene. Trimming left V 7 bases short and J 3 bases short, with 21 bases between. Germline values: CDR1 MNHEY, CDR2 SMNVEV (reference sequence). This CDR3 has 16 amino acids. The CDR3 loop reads CASKKVDRRWDYGYTF. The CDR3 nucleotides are TGTGCCAGCAAGAAGGTAGATCGGCGGTGGGACTATGGCTACACCTTC.

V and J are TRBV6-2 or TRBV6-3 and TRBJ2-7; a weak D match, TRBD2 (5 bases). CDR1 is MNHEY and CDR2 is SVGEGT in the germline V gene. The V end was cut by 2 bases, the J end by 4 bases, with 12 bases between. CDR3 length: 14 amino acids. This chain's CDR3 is CASSYRSSRYEQYF. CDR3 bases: TGTGCCAGCAGTTACAGATCTAGCCGGTACGAGCAGTACTTC.

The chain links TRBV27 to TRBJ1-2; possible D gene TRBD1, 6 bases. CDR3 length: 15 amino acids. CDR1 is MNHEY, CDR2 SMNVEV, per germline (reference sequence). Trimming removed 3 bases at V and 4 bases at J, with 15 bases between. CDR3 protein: CASSFSRQASYGYTF. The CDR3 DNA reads TGTGCCAGCAGTTTTTCGCGACAGGCTTCCTATGGCTACACCTTC.

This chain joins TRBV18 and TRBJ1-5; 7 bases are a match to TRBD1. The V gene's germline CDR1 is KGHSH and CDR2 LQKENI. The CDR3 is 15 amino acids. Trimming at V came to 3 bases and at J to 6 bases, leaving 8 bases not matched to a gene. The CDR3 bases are TGTGCCAGCTCACCCGATGGGAACAGGGGTCAGCCCCAGCATTTT. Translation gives CASSPDGNRGQPQHF.

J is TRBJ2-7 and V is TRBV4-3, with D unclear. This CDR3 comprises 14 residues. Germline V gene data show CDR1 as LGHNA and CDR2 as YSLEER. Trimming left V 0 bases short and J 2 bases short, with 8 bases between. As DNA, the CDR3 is TGCGCCAGCAGCCAAGAGTACTCCCCCTACGAGCAGTACTTC. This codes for CASSQEYSPYEQYF.

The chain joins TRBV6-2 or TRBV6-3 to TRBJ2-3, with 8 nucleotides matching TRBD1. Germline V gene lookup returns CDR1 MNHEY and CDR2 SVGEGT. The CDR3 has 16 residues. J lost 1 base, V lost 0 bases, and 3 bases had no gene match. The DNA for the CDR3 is TGTGCCAGCAGTTACTCTCGACAGGGGCGCACAGATACGCAGTATTTT. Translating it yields CASSYSRQGRTDTQYF.

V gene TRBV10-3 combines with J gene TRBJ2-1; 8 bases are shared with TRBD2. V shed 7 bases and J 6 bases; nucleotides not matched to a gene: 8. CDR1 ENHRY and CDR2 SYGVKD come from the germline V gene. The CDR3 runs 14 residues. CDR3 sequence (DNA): TGTGCCATCAAGCCGGGACTAGTTGCCAATGAGCAGTTCTTC. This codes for CAIKPGLVANEQFF.

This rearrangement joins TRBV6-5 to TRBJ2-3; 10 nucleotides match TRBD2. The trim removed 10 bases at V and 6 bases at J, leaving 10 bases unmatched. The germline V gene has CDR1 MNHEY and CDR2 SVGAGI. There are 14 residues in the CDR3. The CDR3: CATSGTSDRDTQYF. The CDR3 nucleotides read TGTGCCACCTCTGGGACTAGCGATAGGGATACGCAGTATTTT.

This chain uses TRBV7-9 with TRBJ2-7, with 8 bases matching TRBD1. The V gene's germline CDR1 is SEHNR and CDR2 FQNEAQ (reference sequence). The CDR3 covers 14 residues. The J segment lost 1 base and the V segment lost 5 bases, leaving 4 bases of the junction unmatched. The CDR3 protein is CASSPRTGSYEQYF. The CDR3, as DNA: TGTGCCAGCAGCCCGAGGACAGGGTCCTACGAGCAGTACTTC.

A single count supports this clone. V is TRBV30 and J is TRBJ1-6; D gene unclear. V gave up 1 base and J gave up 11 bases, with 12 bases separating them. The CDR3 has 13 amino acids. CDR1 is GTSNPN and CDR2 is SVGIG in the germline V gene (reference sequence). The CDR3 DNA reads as TGTGCCTGGAGTGCCACACCGAATCCACCCCTCCACTTT. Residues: CAWSATPNPPLHF.

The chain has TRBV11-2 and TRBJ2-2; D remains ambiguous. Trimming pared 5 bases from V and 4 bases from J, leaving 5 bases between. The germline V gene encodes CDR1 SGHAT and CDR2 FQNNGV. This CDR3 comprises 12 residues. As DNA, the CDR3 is TGTGCCAGCAGCGTCTTCACCGGGGAGCTGTTTTTT. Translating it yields CASSVFTGELFF.

The CDR3 nucleotides are TGTGCCAGCAGCCAAGCGTCTAATCAGCCCCAGCATTTT. This sequence encodes CASSQASNQPQHF. The V gene is TRBV4-2, the J gene TRBJ1-5, with no clear D. Trimming stripped 1 base from V and 4 bases from J, with 5 bases between. CDR3 length: 13 residues. The germline gives CDR1 LGHNA, CDR2 YNFKEQ.